Below, one T cell receptor beta chain is given with its context. What it binds is unknown. This PCR relied on a set of 60 Vbeta primers and 13 Jbeta primers. How the authors handled the data: A follow-up analysis tallied 65 million to 80 million unique TCR beta chains, about 11 million shared. Only in-frame clones appear in the TCRdb table, and some are missing; sequencing was by immunoSEQ multiplex PCR. V and J calls and clone size are those listed in that table; D and trimming were worked out from the DNA. The sample holds about 140,000 clones, approximately 65% seen once. This specimen belongs to a study of cytomegalovirus exposure and HLA in healthy donors. Whole-study results and caveats: V- and J-gene trimming in TCR beta was tied to a missense DCLRE1C variant by an analysis performed later. Per a prior analysis, the majority of TCR beta V segments were productive roughly 90% or roughly 30% of the time.

This TCR was recovered from a woman aged 60 to 75 in good health and CMV-seronegative. The sequenced sample consisted of PBMCs.

CDR3 coding DNA: TGTGCCAGCAGCTTAACTGGACTAGCGGGAGTCACTGAGCAGTTCTTC. Its protein is CASSLTGLAGVTEQFF. The chain has TRBV7-3 and TRBJ2-1; TRBD2 matches 13 bases. This CDR3 has 16 residues. Germline trimming cut 0 bases from V and 9 bases from J; bases unmatched to any gene: 5. Germline CDR1 and CDR2: SGHTA and FQGTGA.